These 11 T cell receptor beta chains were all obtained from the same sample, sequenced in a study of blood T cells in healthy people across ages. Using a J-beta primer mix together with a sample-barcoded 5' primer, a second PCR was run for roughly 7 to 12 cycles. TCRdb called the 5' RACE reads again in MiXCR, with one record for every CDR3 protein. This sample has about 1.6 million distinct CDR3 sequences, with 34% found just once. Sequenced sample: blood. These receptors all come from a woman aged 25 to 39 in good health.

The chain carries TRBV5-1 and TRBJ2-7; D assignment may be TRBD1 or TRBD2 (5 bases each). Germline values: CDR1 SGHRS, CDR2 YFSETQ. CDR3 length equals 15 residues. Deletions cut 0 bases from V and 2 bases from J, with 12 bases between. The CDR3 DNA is TGCGCCAGCAGCTTGGGGGTCGGGGCCACCTACGAGCAGTACTTC. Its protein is CASSLGVGATYEQYF.

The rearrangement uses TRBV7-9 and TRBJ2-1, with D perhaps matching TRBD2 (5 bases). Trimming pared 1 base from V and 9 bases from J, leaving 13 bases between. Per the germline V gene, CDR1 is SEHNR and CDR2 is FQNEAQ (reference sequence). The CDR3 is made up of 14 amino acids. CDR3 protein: CASSLDLALAEQFF. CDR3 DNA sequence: TGTGCCAGCAGCTTAGATCTAGCCTTGGCTGAGCAGTTCTTC.

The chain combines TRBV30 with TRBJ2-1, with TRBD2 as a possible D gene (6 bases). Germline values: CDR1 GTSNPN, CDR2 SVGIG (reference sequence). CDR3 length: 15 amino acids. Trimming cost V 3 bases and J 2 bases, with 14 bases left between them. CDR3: CAWRSGVGAYNEQFF. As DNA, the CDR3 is TGTGCCTGGAGGTCGGGGGTCGGGGCCTACAATGAGCAGTTCTTC. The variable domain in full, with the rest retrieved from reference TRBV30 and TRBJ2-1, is SQTIHQWPATLVQPVGSPLSLECTVEGTSNPNLYWYRQAAGRGLQLLFYSVGIGQISSEVPQNLSASRPQDRQFILSSKKLLLSDSGFYLCAWRSGVGAYNEQFFGPGTRLTVL.

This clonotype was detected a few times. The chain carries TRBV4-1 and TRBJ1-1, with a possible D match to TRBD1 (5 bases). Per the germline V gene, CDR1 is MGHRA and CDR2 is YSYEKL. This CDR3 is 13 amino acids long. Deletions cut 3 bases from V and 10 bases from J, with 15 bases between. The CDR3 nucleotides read TGCGCCAGCAGCCACCCGGGACCCGGGGGAGCTTTCTTT. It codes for CASSHPGPGGAFF.

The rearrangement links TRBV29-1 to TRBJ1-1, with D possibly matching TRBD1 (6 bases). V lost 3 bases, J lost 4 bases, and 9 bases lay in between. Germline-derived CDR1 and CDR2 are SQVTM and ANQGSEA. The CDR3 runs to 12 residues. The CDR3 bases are TGCAGCGTTGACAGGGGTTCCACTGAAGCTTTCTTT. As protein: CSVDRGSTEAFF.

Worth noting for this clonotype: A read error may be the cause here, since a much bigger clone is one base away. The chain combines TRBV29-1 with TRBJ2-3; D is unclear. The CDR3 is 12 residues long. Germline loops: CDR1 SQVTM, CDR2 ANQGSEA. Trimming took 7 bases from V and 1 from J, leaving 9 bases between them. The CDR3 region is CSARTRTDTQYF. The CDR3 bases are TGCAGCGCTCGGACCCGCACAGATACGCAGTATTTT.

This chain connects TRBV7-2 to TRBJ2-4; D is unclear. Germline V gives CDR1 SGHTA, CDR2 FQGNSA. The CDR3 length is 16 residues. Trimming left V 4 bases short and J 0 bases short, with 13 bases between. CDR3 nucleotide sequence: TGTGCCAGCAGCTCGACACCTAACATAGCCAAAAACATTCAGTACTTC. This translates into CASSSTPNIAKNIQYF. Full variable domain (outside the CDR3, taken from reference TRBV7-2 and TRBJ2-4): GAGVSQSPSNKVTEKGKDVELRCDPISGHTALYWYRQSLGQGLEFLIYFQGNSAPDKSGLPSDRFSAERTGGSVSTLTIQRTQQEDSAVYLCASSSTPNIAKNIQYFGAGTRLSVL.

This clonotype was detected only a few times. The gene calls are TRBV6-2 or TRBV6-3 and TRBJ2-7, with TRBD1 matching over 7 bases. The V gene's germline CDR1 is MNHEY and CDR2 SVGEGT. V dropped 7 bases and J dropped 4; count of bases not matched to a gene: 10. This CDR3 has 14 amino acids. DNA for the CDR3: TGTGCCAGCAAGCCCGGACAGGAGAGTTACGAGCAGTACTTC. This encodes CASKPGQESYEQYF.

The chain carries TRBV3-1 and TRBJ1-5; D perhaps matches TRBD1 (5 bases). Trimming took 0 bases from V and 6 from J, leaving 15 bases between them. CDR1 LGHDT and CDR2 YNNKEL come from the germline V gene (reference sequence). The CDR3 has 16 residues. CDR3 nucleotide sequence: TGTGCCAGCAGCCAAGATCGAGCAGGGCGCGCTCAGCCCCAGCATTTT. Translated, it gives CASSQDRAGRAQPQHF. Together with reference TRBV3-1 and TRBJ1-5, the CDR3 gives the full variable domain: DTAVSQTPKYLVTQMGNDKSIKCEQNLGHDTMYWYKQDSKKFLKIMFSYNNKELIINETVPNRFSPKSPDKAHLNLHINSLELGDSAVYFCASSQDRAGRAQPQHFGDGTRLSIL.

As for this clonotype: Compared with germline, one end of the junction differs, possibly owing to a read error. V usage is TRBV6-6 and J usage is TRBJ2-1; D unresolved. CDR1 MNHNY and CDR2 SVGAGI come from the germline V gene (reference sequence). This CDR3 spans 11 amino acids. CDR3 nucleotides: TGTGCCAGCAGTTCGTACAATGGGCAGTTCTTC. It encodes CASSSYNGQFF.

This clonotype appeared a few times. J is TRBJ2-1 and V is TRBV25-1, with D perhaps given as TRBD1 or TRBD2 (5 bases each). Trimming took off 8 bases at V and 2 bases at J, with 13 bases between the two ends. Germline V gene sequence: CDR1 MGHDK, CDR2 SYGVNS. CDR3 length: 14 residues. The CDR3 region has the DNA TGTGCCAGCGGGCCGTGGGGGACCTACAATGAGCAGTTCTTC. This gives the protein CASGPWGTYNEQFF.